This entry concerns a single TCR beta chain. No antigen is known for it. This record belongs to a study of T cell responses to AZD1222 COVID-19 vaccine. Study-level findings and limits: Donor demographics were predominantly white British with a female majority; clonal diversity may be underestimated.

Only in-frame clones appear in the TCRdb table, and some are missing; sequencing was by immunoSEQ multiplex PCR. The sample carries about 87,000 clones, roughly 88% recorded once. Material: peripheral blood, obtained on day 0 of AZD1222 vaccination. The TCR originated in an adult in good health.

The CDR3 DNA is TGTGCCAGCAGCCTATCTTCCTACGAGCAGTACTTC. Its translation: CASSLSSYEQYF. This chain uses TRBV7-2 with TRBJ2-7; D is undetermined. The CDR3 covers 12 residues. V lost 5 bases to trimming and J lost 1 base, with 6 bases between them. Germline V gene sequence: CDR1 SGHTA, CDR2 FQGNSA. Full variable domain (rest looked up from reference TRBV7-2 and TRBJ2-7): GAGVSQSPSNKVTEKGKDVELRCDPISGHTALYWYRQSLGQGLEFLIYFQGNSAPDKSGLPSDRFSAERTGGSVSTLTIQRTQQEDSAVYLCASSLSSYEQYFGPGTRLTVT.